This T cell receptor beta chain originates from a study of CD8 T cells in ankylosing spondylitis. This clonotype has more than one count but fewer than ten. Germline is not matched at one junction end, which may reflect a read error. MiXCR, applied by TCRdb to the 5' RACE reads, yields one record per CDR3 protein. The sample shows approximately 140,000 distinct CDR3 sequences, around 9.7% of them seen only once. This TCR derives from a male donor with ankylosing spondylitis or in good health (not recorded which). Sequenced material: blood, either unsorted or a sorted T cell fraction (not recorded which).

CDR3 region: CASSLAGRLF. The CDR3 DNA sequence: TGTGCCAGCAGTCTAGCGGGGAGGCTATTC. V gene TRBV12-3 or TRBV12-4 combines with J gene TRBJ2-7, with 9 nucleotides matching TRBD2. CDR3 length: 10 amino acids.